Each of the 14 T cell receptor beta chains below was sequenced from the same sample in a study of post-analysis software for immune sequencing data (dated by TCRdb to 2013 to 2016). The research as a whole found: Four or five TRBV segments, including TRBV5-6, TRBV5-1 and TRBV20-1, were significantly more frequent in patients than controls.

These receptors' antigens are unknown. The receptor library was made with PCR. The sequencing machine was an Illumina HiSeq 2500. To reduce PCR and sequencing biases, unique molecular identifiers were incorporated into the TCR beta cDNA libraries. TCRdb reprocessed the public reads (quality trimming at Q25 with fastp, clone calling with MiXCR) and kept in-frame beta chains. Rows with one shared CDR3 protein collapse into an entry with the most common genes and DNA. The sample data list approximately 660,000 distinct CDR3 sequences, and around 60% of these were observed just once. The ten most abundant clones make up 10% to 12% of the sample. Material: blood. The receptors shown here come from a girl aged 2-10 years with multiple sclerosis.

The rearrangement uses TRBV19 and TRBJ2-7; no clear D gene. Germline V CDR1 and CDR2: LNHDA, SQIVND (reference sequence). The V end was cut by 3 bases, the J end by 6 bases, with 12 bases between. The CDR3 loop spans 13 amino acids. This chain's CDR3 is CASSIGSRGEQYF. The CDR3 DNA follows: TGTGCCAGTAGTATTGGCAGCCGTGGCGAGCAGTACTTC.

A note on this clonotype: The junction shows a germline mismatch at one end, possibly a read error. V and J are TRBV29-1 and TRBJ2-3; 10 bases fit TRBD2. Germline loops: CDR1 SQVTM, CDR2 ANQGSEA. The CDR3 is 17 residues long. The CDR3: CSVDKREGLPITDAQYF. CDR3 nucleotides: TGCAGCGTTGATAAGCGGGAGGGCCTCCCTATCACAGATGCGCAGTATTTT.

The rearrangement joins TRBV20-1 to TRBJ2-3, with D possibly being TRBD2 (6 bases). This CDR3 is built from 17 residues. V was shortened by 2 bases and J by 2 bases, with 20 bases between the two germline ends. CDR1 is DFQATT and CDR2 is SNEGSKA in the germline V gene (reference sequence). The CDR3 sequence is CSARLSPGLLDTDTQYF. The CDR3 nucleotides are TGCAGTGCTAGACTATCCCCGGGACTCCTCGACACAGATACGCAGTATTTT.

This clonotype has more than one count but fewer than ten. The chain uses TRBV10-3 and TRBJ1-2; possibly TRBD1 for D (6 bases). The germline V gene encodes CDR1 ENHRY and CDR2 SYGVKD. The V end was cut by 5 bases, the J end by 6 bases, with 10 bases between. This CDR3 has 12 amino acids. CDR3 bases: TGTGCCATCAGTACTTACAGGGATGGCTACACCTTC. Its translation is CAISTYRDGYTF.

This clonotype was recorded only once. CDR3 nucleotides: TGTGCCAGCAGCTTAATTCACAGGAAGCAGACAACTAATGAAAAACTGTTTTTT. Residues: CASSLIHRKQTTNEKLFF. The V call is TRBV7-8, the J call TRBJ1-4; maybe TRBD1 (5 bases). V lost 2 bases, J lost 0 bases, and 16 bases lay in between. There are 18 residues in the CDR3. Germline lookup yields CDR1 SGHVS and CDR2 FQNEAQ.

This chain links TRBV7-2 with TRBJ2-1; the D gene is possibly TRBD2 (5 bases). Per the germline V gene, CDR1 is SGHTA and CDR2 is FQGNSA. V was trimmed by 5 bases and J by 7 bases, leaving 18 bases between them. The CDR3 runs 15 residues. CDR3 residues: CASSPHGVVGNEQFF. CDR3 nucleotides: TGTGCCAGCAGCCCCCACGGGGTAGTTGGGAATGAGCAGTTCTTC. The full variable domain, with the rest looked up from reference TRBV7-2 and TRBJ2-1, is GAGVSQSPSNKVTEKGKDVELRCDPISGHTALYWYRQSLGQGLEFLIYFQGNSAPDKSGLPSDRFSAERTGGSVSTLTIQRTQQEDSAVYLCASSPHGVVGNEQFFGPGTRLTVL.

J is TRBJ2-4 and V is TRBV5-1, with a tentative D call TRBD1 (5 bases). Trimming removed 4 bases at V and 0 bases at J, with 17 bases between. The germline V gene encodes CDR1 SGHRS and CDR2 YFSETQ. This CDR3 region has 17 residues. The CDR3 is CASSQGEDIIAKNIQYF. CDR3 DNA: TGCGCCAGCAGCCAGGGTGAAGACATCATAGCCAAAAACATTCAGTACTTC.

The chain couples TRBV7-2 to TRBJ2-1; TRBD1 is a possible D gene (5 bases). The CDR3 consists of 12 residues. The germline V gene has CDR1 SGHTA and CDR2 FQGNSA. V was pared by 1 base and J by 11 bases, with 9 bases between. The CDR3 DNA reads TGTGCCAGCAGCTTAGGGACAATGAAGCAGTTCTTC. This gives the protein CASSLGTMKQFF.

This chain joins TRBV20-1 and TRBJ2-1; D is undetermined. Deletions cut 5 bases from V and 7 bases from J, with 15 bases between. Germline V gene data show CDR1 as DFQATT and CDR2 as SNEGSKA (reference sequence). This CDR3 spans 13 amino acids. The CDR3 loop is CSARPSAANEQFF. The CDR3 DNA reads TGCAGTGCTCGACCCTCGGCTGCTAATGAGCAGTTCTTC.

V usage is TRBV6-6 and J usage is TRBJ2-1; 9 bases are shared with TRBD2. Germline V gives CDR1 MNHNY, CDR2 SVGAGI (reference sequence). Trimming removed 8 bases from V and 7 bases from J; junction bases left unmatched: 18. This CDR3 has 17 amino acids. In DNA form, the CDR3 reads TGTGCCAGCGGGGAGGAGATTGGCGGGGGGGCTACAAATGAGCAGTTCTTC. Its translation is CASGEEIGGGATNEQFF.

V is TRBV7-9 and J is TRBJ2-7, with a tentative D call TRBD2 (5 bases). Trimming removed 5 bases from V and 6 bases from J, with 14 bases in between. This CDR3 contains 13 residues. Germline lookup yields CDR1 SEHNR and CDR2 FQNEAQ (reference sequence). CDR3: CASSPRLRGEQYF. The DNA for the CDR3 is TGTGCCAGCAGCCCCCGGCTTCGGGGCGAGCAGTACTTC.

The chain carries TRBV19 and TRBJ2-1; D possibly uses TRBD1 or TRBD2 (6 bases each). Per the germline V gene, CDR1 is LNHDA and CDR2 is SQIVND (reference sequence). The CDR3 is 15 amino acids. The V gene lost 3 bases and the J gene lost 1 base, with 10 bases spanning the gap. CDR3: CASSMEGVSYNEQFF. In DNA, the CDR3 is TGTGCCAGTAGTATGGAGGGGGTTTCCTACAATGAGCAGTTCTTC.

The V call is TRBV25-1, the J call TRBJ2-3; D is undetermined. Germline loops: CDR1 MGHDK, CDR2 SYGVNS. Trimming took 3 bases from V and 9 from J, leaving 10 bases between them. CDR3 size: 12 residues. CDR3 protein: CASSDVVVTQYF. The CDR3 bases are TGTGCCAGCAGTGATGTTGTCGTAACGCAGTATTTT.

The chain carries TRBV7-3 and TRBJ1-5, with D unclear. This CDR3 is built from 14 residues. Germline V CDR1 and CDR2: SGHTA, FQGTGA. Trimming left V 3 bases short and J 4 bases short, with 10 bases between. The CDR3 nucleotides are TGTGCCAGCAGCTTCAAGGGAGGGAATCAGCCCCAGCATTTT. This codes for CASSFKGGNQPQHF.